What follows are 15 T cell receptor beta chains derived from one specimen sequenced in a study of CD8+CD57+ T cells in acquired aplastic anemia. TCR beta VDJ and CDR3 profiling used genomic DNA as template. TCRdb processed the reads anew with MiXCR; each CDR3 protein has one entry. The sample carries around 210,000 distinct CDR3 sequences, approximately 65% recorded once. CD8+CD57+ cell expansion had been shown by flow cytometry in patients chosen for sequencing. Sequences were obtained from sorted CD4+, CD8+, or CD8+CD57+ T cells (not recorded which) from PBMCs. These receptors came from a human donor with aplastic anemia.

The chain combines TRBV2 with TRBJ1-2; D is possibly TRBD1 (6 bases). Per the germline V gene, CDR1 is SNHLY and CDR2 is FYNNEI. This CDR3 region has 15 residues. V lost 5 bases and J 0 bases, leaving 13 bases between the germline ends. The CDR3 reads CASSFGDRPNYGYTF. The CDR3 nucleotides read TGTGCCAGCAGTTTCGGCGACAGGCCTAACTATGGCTACACCTTC.

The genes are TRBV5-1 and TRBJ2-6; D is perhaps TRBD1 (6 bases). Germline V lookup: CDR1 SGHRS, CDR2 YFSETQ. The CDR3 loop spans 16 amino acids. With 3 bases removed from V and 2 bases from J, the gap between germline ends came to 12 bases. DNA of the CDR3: TGCGCCAGCAGCTCCAGCAGGGGTCCTGGGGCCAACGTCCTGACTTTC. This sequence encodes CASSSSRGPGANVLTF.

CDR3 coding DNA: TGTGCCAGCAGTGAACCAGGGGAGGGGTCCTACGAGCAGTACTTC. Encoded protein: CASSEPGEGSYEQYF. The chain recombines TRBV2 with TRBJ2-7; maybe TRBD2 (7 bases). V was pared by 2 bases and J by 1 base, with 12 bases between. CDR1 SNHLY and CDR2 FYNNEI come from the germline V gene. The CDR3 is 15 residues long.

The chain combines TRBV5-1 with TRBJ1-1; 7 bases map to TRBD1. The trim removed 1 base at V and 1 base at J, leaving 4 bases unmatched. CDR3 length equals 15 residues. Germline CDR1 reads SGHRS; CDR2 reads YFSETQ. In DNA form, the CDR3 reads TGCGCCAGCAGCTTGCAGGGGGAAGGGAACACTGAAGCTTTCTTT. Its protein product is CASSLQGEGNTEAFF.

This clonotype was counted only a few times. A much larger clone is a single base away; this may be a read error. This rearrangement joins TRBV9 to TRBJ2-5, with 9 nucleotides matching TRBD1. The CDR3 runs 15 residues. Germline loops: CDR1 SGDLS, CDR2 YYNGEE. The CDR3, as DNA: TGTGCCAGCAGCGAGTCACAGGGGGCCCAAGGGACCCAGTACTTC. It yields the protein CASSESQGAQGTQYF.

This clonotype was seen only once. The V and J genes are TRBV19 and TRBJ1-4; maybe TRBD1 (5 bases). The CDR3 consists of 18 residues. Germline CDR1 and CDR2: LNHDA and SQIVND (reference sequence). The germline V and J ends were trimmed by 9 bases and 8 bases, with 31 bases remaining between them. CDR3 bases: TGTGCCAGCAGCCCCCCCGGTCAGGGAACGTTCTACGAAGAAAAACTGTTTTTT. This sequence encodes CASSPPGQGTFYEEKLFF.

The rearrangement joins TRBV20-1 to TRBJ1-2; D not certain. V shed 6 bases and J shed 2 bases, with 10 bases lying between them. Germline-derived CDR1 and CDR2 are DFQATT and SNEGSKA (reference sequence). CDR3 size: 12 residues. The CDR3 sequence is CSARTRNYGYTF. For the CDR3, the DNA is TGCAGTGCCAGAACCAGAAACTATGGCTACACCTTC.

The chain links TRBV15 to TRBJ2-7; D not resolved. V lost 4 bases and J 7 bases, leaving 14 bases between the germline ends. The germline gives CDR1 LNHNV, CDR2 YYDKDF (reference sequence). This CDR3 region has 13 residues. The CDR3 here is CATSNMPSSEQYF. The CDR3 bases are TGTGCCACCAGCAATATGCCCTCGAGTGAGCAGTACTTC.

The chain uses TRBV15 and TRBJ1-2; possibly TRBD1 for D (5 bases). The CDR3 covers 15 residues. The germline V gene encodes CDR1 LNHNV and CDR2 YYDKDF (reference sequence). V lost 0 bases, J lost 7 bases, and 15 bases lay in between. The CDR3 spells CATSRDRAGRPGYTF. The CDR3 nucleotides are TGTGCCACCAGCAGAGATCGGGCAGGGCGACCTGGCTACACCTTC. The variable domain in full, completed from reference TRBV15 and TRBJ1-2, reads DAMVIQNPRYQVTQFGKPVTLSCSQTLNHNVMYWYQQKSSQAPKLLFHYYDKDFNNEADTPDNFQSRRPNTSFCFLDIRSPGLGDTAMYLCATSRDRAGRPGYTFGSGTRLTVV.

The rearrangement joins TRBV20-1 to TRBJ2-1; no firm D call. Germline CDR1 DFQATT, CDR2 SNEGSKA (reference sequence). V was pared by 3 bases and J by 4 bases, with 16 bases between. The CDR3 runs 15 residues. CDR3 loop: CSARRPSGPYNEQFF. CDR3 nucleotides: TGCAGTGCTAGGAGACCCTCCGGACCTTACAATGAGCAGTTCTTC.

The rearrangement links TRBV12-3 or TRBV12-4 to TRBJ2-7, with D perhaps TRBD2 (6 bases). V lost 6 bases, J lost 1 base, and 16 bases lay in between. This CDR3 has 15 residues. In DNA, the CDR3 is TGTGCCAGCAGCGACCCTGGGACTGCATCCTACGAGCAGTACTTC. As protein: CASSDPGTASYEQYF.

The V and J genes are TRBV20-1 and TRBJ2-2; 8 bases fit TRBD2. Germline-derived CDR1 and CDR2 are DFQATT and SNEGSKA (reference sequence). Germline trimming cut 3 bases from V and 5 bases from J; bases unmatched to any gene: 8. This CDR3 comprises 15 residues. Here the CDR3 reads CSASDAGGGTGELFF. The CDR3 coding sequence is TGCAGTGCTAGCGACGCGGGAGGAGGGACCGGGGAGCTGTTTTTT.

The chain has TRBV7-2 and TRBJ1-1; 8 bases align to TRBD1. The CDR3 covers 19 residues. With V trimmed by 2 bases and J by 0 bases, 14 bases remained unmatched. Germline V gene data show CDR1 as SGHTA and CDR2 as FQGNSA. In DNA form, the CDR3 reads TGTGCCAGCAGCTTACGGGCTACGACAGGGGTGGGAATGAACACTGAAGCTTTCTTT. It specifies CASSLRATTGVGMNTEAFF.

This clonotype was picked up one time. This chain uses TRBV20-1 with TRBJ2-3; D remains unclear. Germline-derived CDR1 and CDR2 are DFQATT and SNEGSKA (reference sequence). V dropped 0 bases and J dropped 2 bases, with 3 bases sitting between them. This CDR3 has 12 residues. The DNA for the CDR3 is TGCAGTGCTAGAGATGACACAGATACGCAGTATTTT. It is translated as CSARDDTDTQYF.

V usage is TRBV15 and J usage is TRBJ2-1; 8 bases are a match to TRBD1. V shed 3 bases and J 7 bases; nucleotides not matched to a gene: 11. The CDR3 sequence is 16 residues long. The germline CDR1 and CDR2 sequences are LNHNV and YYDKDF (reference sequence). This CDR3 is CATSSSRSRQGNEQFF. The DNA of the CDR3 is TGTGCCACCAGCAGCTCCAGGTCGCGACAGGGGAATGAGCAGTTCTTC.